This note documents a single T cell receptor beta chain sequence. The clone's antigen remains unknown. Nothing much larger sits one base from this clone, and base qualities are not available. This sample is part of a study of shared clonotypes between healthy human individuals (dated by TCRdb to the early 2020s). About the full investigation: The cohort comprised a couple of women and a few men aged 18 to 49 years. For each donor, CD4 naive and CD4 memory were each run on three plates, CD8 naive on two plates, and CD8 memory on one plate. The study deeply sequenced blood TCR repertoires of several healthy adults to estimate repertoire size and the extent of clonotype sharing between individuals. Libraries were prepared and TCR repertoires were sequenced by different laboratories using diverse techniques, in order to increase sequencing depth and limit assay-specific biases. Between about 0.8 and 8.9 billion PBMCs per donor were obtained by leukapheresis.

Inclusive of the bounding cysteine and phenylalanine, the CDR3 is 15 residues long. The only DNA kept is the CDR3, 45 bases in frame from the first base. V is trimmed back by 4 bases and J by 5 bases, and the junction contains 9 bases that no gene match accounts for. The germline V gene (reference sequence) sets CDR1 to LNHDA and CDR2 to SQIVND. The donors were healthy, HIV-negative adults who had no recently reported acute infections or vaccinations. All donors were Caucasian adults living in Nashville, Tennessee, USA. CD4+ T cells were enriched by magnetic negative selection, after which naive cells were positively selected on CD45RA and the negative fraction was taken as the memory subset. Blood was collected by leukapheresis, and PBMCs were isolated by Ficoll-Histopaque density gradient centrifugation and then cryopreserved in liquid nitrogen vapor phase. Purity and quantity of every magnetically sorted T cell population were checked by analytical flow cytometry. Each sorted fraction had its genomic DNA isolated and then quantified by UV absorbance on a Nanodrop 2000c.

Using the deep immunoSEQ assay, multiplex PCR amplified TCR CDR3 regions from genomic DNA. For each cell subset, the extracted genomic DNA was distributed evenly across all wells of several immunoSEQ 96-well plates, and each plate served as one replicate. For sorted subsets, each replicate PCR was loaded with approximately 0.2 ug genomic DNA, equivalent to 25,000 to 35,000 T cell genomes. The purified libraries were quantified using a Qubit 3.0 fluorometer, sized with a Bioanalyzer 2100, and then quantified again using the KAPA Library Quantification kit. Every immunoSEQ 96-well plate was sequenced on a dedicated single-read 150-cycle Illumina NextSeq 550 flow cell. Per the authors' processing: Because the immunoSEQ output included only junctional sequences and no quality scores, the filtering could not be the same as the filtering used for full-length reads. To assign V/J genes and CDR3, sequences were annotated against IMGT germline references using PyIR, a Python wrapper for IgBLAST v1.9. Reads with weak V/J assignments (E-value above 1e-6), missing CDR3, stop codons, out-of-frame junctions, or ambiguous translated residues were removed. V3J clonotypes were defined by identical inferred V gene, J gene, and CDR3 amino acid sequence. The percentage overlap between two repertoires was calculated by dividing the number of shared unique clonotypes by the size of the smaller repertoire. RTK rarefaction, the Chao1 estimator, and Recon v2.1 estimates of unobserved clonotypes were used to assess repertoire richness. OLGA was used to compute generation probabilities for all TCRbeta clonotypes that the gDNA method yielded from a handful of donors. TCRdb mirrors the immuneACCESS table, restricted to in-frame sequences. Some clones are absent from its copies; in checked studies, under half trace to an unresolved V gene, and the reason for the others is unknown. V and J calls and clone size follow that table, whereas D and trimming were derived from the DNA. Within this sample are about a million clones, with approximately 80% of them counted one time only. The leading ten clones occupy approximately 1.5% of the sample.

General findings and caveats noted by the study authors: When several donors were compared, the shared fraction of clonotypes was about 5.4% for naive CD4, 3.5% for naive CD8, about 2.4% for memory CD4, and roughly 0.43% for memory CD8. Sampling was restricted to blood, and TCR repertoires in tissues likely differ from the TCR repertoires found in blood. Clonotypes shared by all four sorted-subset donors showed higher generation probabilities than non-shared clonotypes. Because the study included a small number of donors, the genetic and exposure-history diversity represented was limited. Naive subsets generally had larger estimated clonotype richness than memory subsets did. Incomplete sequencing was indicated by rarefaction of sorted-subset datasets, despite the large sequencing depth. Based on pairwise subsampling, the degree of clonotype sharing among donors was expected to be affected by sequencing depth.

The chain is assembled from TRBV19 and TRBJ2-5; 8 nucleotides in the junction match TRBD1. The sequencing input was memory CD4+ T cells sorted from blood. The sample's cell subset or site, from its label and the paper: CD45RA-negative fraction. This clonotype was obtained from a man between 18 and 29 years old in good health. DNA sequence: TGTGCCAGTAGTACCCTACGACAGGGGAATGAGACCCAGTACTTC. Its translation is CASSTLRQGNETQYF.